What follows is one T cell receptor beta chain and its context. The sample holds a few counts of this clone. Its antigen is currently not known. Base qualities were left out, and no much larger clone turns up one base away. The immunoSEQ Assay, a bias-controlled multiplex PCR, was used to amplify TCRbeta CDR3 regions from genomic DNA. The paper's data handling went like this. Nucleated cell counts per sample were estimated from amplification of reference gene primers within the assay. Sequence reads were collapsed and filtered to measure the absolute abundance of every unique TCRbeta CDR3 rearrangement. For each sample, productive Simpson clonality was calculated as the square root of Simpson's diversity index across productive rearrangements. Entries here come from immuneACCESS through TCRdb and include only in-frame sequences with V and J called. Some clones fail to appear in such tables; in the studies checked, an unresolved V gene covers under half of the shortfall, and the cause of the remainder is unknown. The V and J calls and clone size are taken from that table; D and trimming were inferred from the DNA. Within this sample are about 240,000 clones, with under 85% of them counted one time only. Clones ranked in the top ten supply approximately 1.8% of the sample.

From its cysteine to its phenylalanine, the CDR3 spans 15 amino acids. CDR3 DNA only is kept here, 45 bases in frame from base 1. According to the germline V gene, CDR1 reads MDHEN and CDR2 reads SYDVKM. V gives up 9 bases and J gives up 1 base, and the segment between their germline ends measures 13 bases. Another Seattle source contributed samples from volunteer blood donors who had recovered from COVID-19. The collaborating institutions used their own protocols to collect whole blood in K2EDTA tubes. Collaborator samples were shipped for TCRbeta analysis as frozen whole blood, isolated PBMCs, or DNA extracted from either sample type. This specimen belongs to a study of blood T cell repertoires in COVID-19 (dated by TCRdb to the early 2020s). Study-wide context: Samples covering the acute and convalescent phases of COVID-19 were provided by collaborators in the United States, Italy and Spain. Sample metadata almost always included a de-identified subject ID, COVID-19 status, age in years and sex. The repertoires were released in a freely available public database meant as a resource for research on the immune response to SARS-CoV-2. The material from the prospective study consisted of cDNA or gDNA derived from T cells, B-cell-depleted T cells, or PBMCs. Subjects who had been exposed to COVID-19, were actively infected with it, or had recovered from it provided the deeply sampled blood TCRbeta repertoires that made up the dataset. The samples were drawn from two sources: the first 160 participants of the ongoing ImmuneRACE study, and 1,254 subjects contributed by 6 global collaborators. HLA class I and class II types, where available, came from metadata supplied by the sample provider rather than from assay-based typing.

Paper-wide results and their limitations: Clinical and demographic metadata were provided uncurated, with the amount varying by source and participant.

This clonotype originated in a man aged 25 to 45 who had recovered from COVID-19. The sequence joins TRBV28 to TRBJ1-6; a tentative D match to TRBD1 spans 5 bases. The sequenced sample was peripheral blood. Read as DNA, the sequence is TGTGCCAGTAGGAAGGGGTTTTCCTATAATTCACCCCTCCACTTT. It is translated as CASRKGFSYNSPLHF.